The 30 T cell receptor beta chains presented below share a single source sample, sequenced in a study of cytomegalovirus exposure and HLA in healthy donors. Amplification used 60 Vbeta primers and 13 Jbeta primers. Assay used: immunoSEQ multiplex PCR; TCRdb lists only in-frame clones, some missing. The table shows 250,000 to 350,000 clones, with about nine tenths occurring only once. Material for sequencing was PBMCs. The receptor source for this set is a man aged 35 to 55 in good health and CMV-seropositive.

The chain carries TRBV27 and TRBJ2-3; D is undetermined. CDR1 and CDR2 from the germline V gene are MNHEY and SMNVEV (reference sequence). Trimming pared 1 base from V and 2 bases from J, leaving 7 bases between. CDR3 length: 14 amino acids. In DNA form, the CDR3 reads TGTGCCAGCAGTTTATTCCCCAACACAGATACGCAGTATTTT. Translating it yields CASSLFPNTDTQYF.

The V gene is TRBV2, the J gene TRBJ2-1; no clear D gene. This CDR3 has 15 residues. Trimming stripped 6 bases from V and 4 bases from J, with 16 bases between. Per germline, CDR1 SNHLY and CDR2 FYNNEI. This CDR3 reads CASRFSLDPYNEQFF. CDR3 in DNA: TGTGCCAGCAGATTTAGCCTCGACCCTTACAATGAGCAGTTCTTC.

The chain employs TRBV18 and TRBJ2-1, with TRBD1 matching 8 bases. Germline CDR1 KGHSH, CDR2 LQKENI. With 6 bases clipped from V and 9 bases from J, the junction kept 7 bases outside the gene matches. This CDR3 region has 13 residues. CDR3 bases: TGTGCCAGCTCCTGGACAGGGTCCAGTGAGCAGTTCTTC. Translated, it gives CASSWTGSSEQFF. The full variable domain, in which reference TRBV18 and TRBJ2-1 provide the parts outside the CDR3, is NAGVMQNPRHLVRRRGQEARLRCSPMKGHSHVYWYRQLPEEGLKFMVYLQKENIIDESGMPKERFSAEFPKEGPSILRIQQVVRGDSAAYFCASSWTGSSEQFFGPGTRLTVL.

The rearrangement links TRBV9 to TRBJ2-1; 9 bases are shared with TRBD2. The trim removed 0 bases at V and 4 bases at J, leaving 8 bases unmatched. The CDR3 totals 17 residues. Germline lookup yields CDR1 SGDLS and CDR2 YYNGEE. The CDR3 reads CASSVGGLAGNYNEQFF. CDR3 nucleotides: TGTGCCAGCAGCGTAGGCGGGCTAGCGGGAAATTACAATGAGCAGTTCTTC. The full variable domain, completed using reference TRBV9 and TRBJ2-1, is DSGVTQTPKHLITATGQRVTLRCSPRSGDLSVYWYQQSLDQGLQFLIQYYNGEERAKGNILERFSAQQFPDLHSELNLSSLELGDSALYFCASSVGGLAGNYNEQFFGPGTRLTVL.

The rearrangement uses TRBV21-1 and TRBJ1-5; the table's TRBD1 call for D was not verified on the DNA. TRBV21-1 is shown as a pseudogene. The CDR3 consists of 18 residues. DNA of the CDR3: TGTGCCAGCAGCATTACCGGGACAGGGTGTTTGTGTGGTCAGCCCCAGCATTTT. It encodes CASSITGTGCLCGQPQHF.

The V and J genes are TRBV28 and TRBJ2-7; 7 bases agree with TRBD1. The CDR3 extends over 14 amino acids. Per the germline V gene, CDR1 is MDHEN and CDR2 is SYDVKM. J gave up 3 bases and V 5 bases, and 7 bases lay outside the gene matches. CDR3 nucleotide sequence: TGTGCCAGCAGTCCCAGGGACAGCTACTACGAGCAGTACTTC. This translates into CASSPRDSYYEQYF.

The chain recombines TRBV19 with TRBJ2-7; a possible D gene is TRBD1 (6 bases). The germline V gene has CDR1 LNHDA and CDR2 SQIVND (reference sequence). This CDR3 spans 14 amino acids. The germline V and J ends were trimmed by 2 bases and 4 bases, with 12 bases remaining between them. CDR3 amino acids: CASSITGTPYEQYF. The DNA of the CDR3 is TGTGCCAGTAGTATAACCGGGACACCTTACGAGCAGTACTTC.

The chain links TRBV7-2 to TRBJ1-2; D may be TRBD1 (5 bases). Germline values: CDR1 SGHTA, CDR2 FQGNSA. The CDR3 is made up of 15 amino acids. V was cut by 5 bases and J by 8 bases, with 21 bases left in between. The CDR3 DNA follows: TGTGCCAGCAGCAAAGAGCCGGGACGGGGGTACGGCTACACCTTC. Protein product: CASSKEPGRGYGYTF.

Concerning this clone itself: The junction shows a germline mismatch at one end, possibly a read error. This chain links TRBV5-4 with TRBJ1-4; D gene uncertain. Germline V gene sequence: CDR1 SGHNT, CDR2 YYREEE (reference sequence). This CDR3 region has 16 residues. The CDR3 here is CANSSAAALTNEKLFF. In DNA, the CDR3 is TGTGCCAACAGCTCCGCGGCCGCGTTAACTAATGAAAAACTGTTTTTT.

The V gene is TRBV7-3, the J gene TRBJ2-5; D is possibly TRBD2 (7 bases). CDR3 size: 14 residues. Per the germline V gene, CDR1 is SGHTA and CDR2 is FQGTGA. Trimming left V 3 bases short and J 3 bases short, with 11 bases between. The CDR3 nucleotides read TGTGCCAGCAGCTTCCAAGGGGGGGAAGAGACCCAGTACTTC. Translating it yields CASSFQGGEETQYF.

This sequence joins TRBV18 and TRBJ2-6; perhaps TRBD1 as D (6 bases). In germline, CDR1 is KGHSH, CDR2 LQKENI. Trimming shortened V by 5 bases and J by 2 bases, and 10 bases separated the two germline ends. The CDR3 contains 15 residues. CDR3 amino acids: CASSVSGAGANVLTF. The CDR3 coding sequence is TGTGCCAGCTCAGTCTCAGGGGCTGGGGCCAACGTCCTGACTTTC.

The DNA for the CDR3 is TGTGCCAGCAGGTGGGCCTCCATGAACACTGAAGCTTTCTTT. It specifies CASRWASMNTEAFF. V usage is TRBV13 and J usage is TRBJ1-1; D gene unclear. V shed 6 bases and J shed 0 bases, with 11 bases lying between them. This CDR3 is built from 14 residues. Germline-derived CDR1 and CDR2 are PRHDT and FYEKMQ (reference sequence).

V is TRBV6-5 and J is TRBJ2-1; 12 positions agree with TRBD1. This CDR3 region has 13 residues. Germline values: CDR1 MNHEY, CDR2 SVGAGI. CDR3 coding DNA: TGTGCGGCCGGGACAGGGGGCCACAATGAGCAGTTCTTC. It specifies CAAGTGGHNEQFF.

The chain links TRBV29-1 to TRBJ1-1; D is undetermined. In germline, CDR1 is SQVTM, CDR2 ANQGSEA. V dropped 5 bases and J dropped 2 bases, with 15 bases sitting between them. The CDR3 has 14 amino acids. DNA for the CDR3: TGCAGCGTTCTCCTCAAATCTACCAACACTGAAGCTTTCTTT. This gives the protein CSVLLKSTNTEAFF.

The CDR3 DNA reads TGTGCCAGCAGCGGGGACAGGGGAATCTACGAGCAGTACTTC. It yields the protein CASSGDRGIYEQYF. This chain connects TRBV5-5 to TRBJ2-7; 10 positions agree with TRBD1. Germline trimming cut 4 bases from V and 3 bases from J; bases unmatched to any gene: 4. CDR1 is SGHKS, CDR2 YYEKEE, per germline (reference sequence). This CDR3 contains 14 residues.

This chain links TRBV27 with TRBJ1-1, with a tentative D call TRBD1 (5 bases). This CDR3 comprises 14 residues. The germline V and J ends were trimmed by 0 bases and 8 bases, with 13 bases remaining between them. CDR1 and CDR2 (germline): MNHEY, SMNVEV (reference sequence). Here the CDR3 reads CASSLSPGGREAFF. DNA of the CDR3: TGTGCCAGCAGTTTATCTCCGGGGGGTAGGGAAGCTTTCTTT.

J is TRBJ2-2 and V is TRBV5-8; perhaps TRBD2 as D (5 bases). V was clipped by 2 bases and J by 6 bases, with 17 bases between them. The length of the CDR3 is 16 residues. Germline V gives CDR1 SGHTS, CDR2 YDEGEE. The DNA for the CDR3 is TGTGCCAGCAGCTTTCGTCAGCTCGCGGGTGCCGGGGAGCTGTTTTTT. Protein product: CASSFRQLAGAGELFF.

The rearrangement joins TRBV28 to TRBJ2-1; 7 bases match TRBD2. This CDR3 has 14 amino acids. J was trimmed by 4 bases and V by 8 bases; bases with no gene match: 8. Germline values: CDR1 MDHEN, CDR2 SYDVKM. The CDR3 coding sequence is TGTGCCAGCGGAGGGGCGGGAGTGTACAATGAGCAGTTCTTC. Its translation: CASGGAGVYNEQFF.

This chain joins TRBV28 and TRBJ1-2, with D possibly TRBD1 on 5 matching bases. There are 13 residues in the CDR3. Trimming stripped 5 bases from V and 6 bases from J, with 13 bases between. Germline V gene sequence: CDR1 MDHEN, CDR2 SYDVKM. The CDR3 region is CASSPAGFHGYTF. CDR3 sequence (DNA): TGTGCCAGCAGTCCGGCAGGGTTTCATGGCTACACCTTC.

This chain links TRBV2 with TRBJ2-2; D possibly corresponds to TRBD2 (5 bases). The CDR3 extends over 12 amino acids. Trimming stripped 10 bases from V and 6 bases from J, with 12 bases between. Germline V gene data show CDR1 as SNHLY and CDR2 as FYNNEI. The chain's CDR3 is CATRISAGELFF. The CDR3 DNA sequence: TGTGCCACCCGGATTAGCGCCGGGGAGCTGTTTTTT. The full variable domain, in which reference TRBV2 and TRBJ2-2 provide the parts outside the CDR3, is EPEVTQTPSHQVTQMGQEVILRCVPISNHLYFYWYRQILGQKVEFLVSFYNNEISEKSEIFDDQFSVERPDGSNFTLKIRSTKLEDSAMYFCATRISAGELFFGEGSRLTVL.

V usage is TRBV11-2 and J usage is TRBJ2-1; D perhaps matches TRBD2 (6 bases). CDR1 and CDR2 from the germline V gene are SGHAT and FQNNGV. The CDR3 is 14 residues long. The ends were cut back, 1 base at V and 5 bases at J, with 9 bases in the middle. The CDR3 nucleotides read TGTGCCAGCAGCTTAGGACTAGGTAACAATGAGCAGTTCTTC. Translation: CASSLGLGNNEQFF.

J is TRBJ2-2 and V is TRBV7-3; TRBD2 matches 7 bases. The CDR3 is made up of 18 amino acids. With V trimmed by 4 bases and J by 0 bases, 11 bases remained unmatched. Germline CDR1 reads SGHTA; CDR2 reads FQGTGA. CDR3: CASSYGVSAGANTGELFF. CDR3 DNA: TGTGCCAGCAGCTATGGGGTTAGCGCGGGGGCGAACACCGGGGAGCTGTTTTTT.

CDR3 bases: TGTGCCAGCAGCTTAAGTCAGAACTATGGCTACACCTTC. Its translation is CASSLSQNYGYTF. The chain carries TRBV7-9 and TRBJ1-2; no firm D call. Germline loops: CDR1 SEHNR, CDR2 FQNEAQ (reference sequence). The CDR3 extends over 13 amino acids. Trimming shortened V by 2 bases and J by 2 bases, and 6 bases separated the two germline ends.

The chain has TRBV19 and TRBJ2-5, with TRBD2 matching over 12 bases. V gave up 0 bases and J gave up 1 base; unmatched junction bases: 6. Germline V gives CDR1 LNHDA, CDR2 SQIVND (reference sequence). The CDR3 has 18 amino acids. The DNA of the CDR3 is TGTGCCAGTAGTATAGAGTCGGGGACTAGCGGGTTCCAAGAGACCCAGTACTTC. Its protein is CASSIESGTSGFQETQYF.

The V and J genes are TRBV5-4 and TRBJ2-7, with 9 bases identical to TRBD2. The germline CDR1 and CDR2 sequences are SGHNT and YYREEE (reference sequence). The CDR3 consists of 15 residues. With V trimmed by 0 bases and J by 4 bases, 5 bases remained unmatched. The CDR3 DNA is TGTGCCAGCAGCTTGGCCGTGAGCGGGAGGTACGAGCAGTACTTC. Amino acids: CASSLAVSGRYEQYF.

This rearrangement joins TRBV5-4 to TRBJ1-1; a possible D gene is TRBD1 (5 bases). This CDR3 is built from 16 residues. V was cut by 4 bases and J by 0 bases, with 16 bases left in between. Per the germline V gene, CDR1 is SGHNT and CDR2 is YYREEE (reference sequence). The CDR3 DNA reads as TGTGCCAGCAGCCCCTATCCAGGGAGGATGAACACTGAAGCTTTCTTT. This sequence encodes CASSPYPGRMNTEAFF.

V is TRBV10-1 and J is TRBJ2-7, with D unclear. V was pared by 3 bases and J by 6 bases, with 15 bases between. The CDR3 totals 14 residues. The germline CDR1 and CDR2 sequences are WNHNN and SYGVQD (reference sequence). In DNA, the CDR3 is TGCGCCAGCAGTGAAAGCGAGACTCCTCTCGAGCAGTACTTC. Residues: CASSESETPLEQYF.

CDR3 protein: CASSFRWSGGTEAFF. DNA for the CDR3: TGTGCCAGCAGTTTTCGGTGGTCGGGAGGAACTGAAGCTTTCTTT. The rearrangement links TRBV27 to TRBJ1-1; the D is unclear. The V end lost 3 bases, the J end lost 5 bases, and 16 bases lay between the germline ends. The CDR3 totals 15 residues. Germline CDR1 and CDR2: MNHEY and SMNVEV (reference sequence).

V and J are TRBV19 and TRBJ2-7, with TRBD1 matching 9 bases. Germline CDR1 and CDR2: LNHDA and SQIVND (reference sequence). This CDR3 is 14 amino acids long. With V trimmed by 3 bases and J by 1 base, 1 base remained unmatched. CDR3 protein: CASSIGTGSYEQYF. In DNA, the CDR3 is TGTGCCAGTAGTATTGGGACAGGGTCCTACGAGCAGTACTTC.

The chain recombines TRBV21-1 with TRBJ2-3; TRBD2, the table's D call, lacks a check against the DNA. TRBV21-1 is annotated as a pseudogene. The CDR3 is 17 amino acids. CDR3 coding DNA: TGTGCCAGCAGCAACTTGGGACTAGCGGGAGAAGGGGATACGCAGTATTTT. This gives the protein CASSNLGLAGEGDTQYF.